The 18 T cell receptor beta chains below were found in one sample sequenced in a study of blood T cell repertoires in COVID-19. The protocol was immunoSEQ multiplex PCR, while the TCRdb copy is restricted to in-frame clones and leaves out a portion. The sample lists 400,000 to 500,000 clones, just over 85% occurring once. Input material: peripheral blood. Receptors originate from a woman aged 25 to 45 with active or convalescent COVID-19.

This clone was counted a single time. The V and J genes are TRBV5-1 and TRBJ2-1; 9 nucleotides agree with TRBD1. The CDR3 runs 14 residues. CDR1 and CDR2 from the germline V gene are SGHRS and YFSETQ. V trimming: 7 bases; J trimming: 2 bases; junction bases outside the gene matches: 4. The CDR3 DNA is TGCGCCAGCTCCGGGACAGGGACCTACAATGAGCAGTTCTTC. The encoded protein is CASSGTGTYNEQFF. Drawing the rest from reference TRBV5-1 and TRBJ2-1, the complete variable domain is KAGVTQTPRYLIKTRGQQVTLSCSPISGHRSVSWYQQTPGQGLQFLFEYFSETQRNKGNFPGRFSGRQFSNSRSEMNVSTLELGDSALYLCASSGTGTYNEQFFGPGTRLTVL.

This clone came up once. V and J are TRBV5-6 and TRBJ1-1, with a weak D call TRBD1 (5 bases). The V gene's germline CDR1 is SGHDT and CDR2 YYEEEE. With 6 bases removed from V and 4 bases from J, the gap between germline ends came to 10 bases. The CDR3 totals 12 residues. The CDR3 sequence: CASTGSFTEAFF. CDR3 nucleotide sequence: TGTGCCAGCACAGGGTCGTTCACTGAAGCTTTCTTT.

The chain uses TRBV4-1 and TRBJ1-4; D ambiguous. The CDR3 extends over 15 amino acids. Trimming took 1 base from V and 4 from J, leaving 10 bases between them. In germline, CDR1 is MGHRA, CDR2 YSYEKL. CDR3 loop: CASSQGREINEKLFF. The DNA for the CDR3 is TGCGCCAGCAGCCAAGGACGGGAAATTAATGAAAAACTGTTTTTT.

The gene calls are TRBV6-2 or TRBV6-3 and TRBJ1-5; D might be TRBD1 (5 bases). Trimming took off 0 bases at V and 3 bases at J, with 18 bases between the two ends. Germline CDR1 is MNHEY and CDR2 is SVGEGT. CDR3 length: 18 residues. CDR3 sequence (DNA): TGTGCCAGCAGTTACTCGAAGGGTCACGCAGGGCTCAATCAGCCCCAGCATTTT. Protein sequence: CASSYSKGHAGLNQPQHF.

Here the CDR3 DNA reads TGTGCCAGCAGTGAATGGGGGGAGTCTGAGACCCAGTACTTC. Translating it yields CASSEWGESETQYF. This chain links TRBV25-1 with TRBJ2-5; maybe TRBD2 (6 bases). This CDR3 spans 14 amino acids. The germline V gene encodes CDR1 MGHDK and CDR2 SYGVNS. Trimming took off 1 base at V and 5 bases at J, with 11 bases between the two ends.

This chain links TRBV15 with TRBJ2-7, with TRBD2 identical over 10 bases. V was pared by 4 bases and J by 3 bases, with 0 bases of the junction left unmatched. The CDR3 length is 13 residues. CDR1 is LNHNV, CDR2 YYDKDF, per germline (reference sequence). This CDR3 reads CATSIAGGYEQYF. CDR3 nucleotide sequence: TGTGCCACCAGCATAGCGGGGGGCTACGAGCAGTACTTC.

The V and J genes are TRBV7-2 and TRBJ1-1, with a weak D call TRBD1 (5 bases). The length of the CDR3 is 15 residues. V was pared by 5 bases and J by 0 bases, with 13 bases between. The V gene's germline CDR1 is SGHTA and CDR2 FQGNSA. The DNA for the CDR3 is TGTGCCAGCAGCGAAACGACAGCTTTGAACACTGAAGCTTTCTTT. Its protein product is CASSETTALNTEAFF.

The rearrangement links TRBV14 to TRBJ1-4; 7 bases line up with TRBD1. This CDR3 contains 16 residues. The J segment lost 5 bases and the V segment lost 3 bases, leaving 9 bases of the junction unmatched. The germline CDR1 and CDR2 sequences are SGHDN and FVKESK. CDR3 in amino acids: CASSHATGEVNEKLFF. DNA for the CDR3: TGTGCCAGCAGCCACGCAACAGGGGAGGTCAATGAAAAACTGTTTTTT.

J is TRBJ2-1 and V is TRBV3-1 (or the pseudogene TRBV3-2); no clear D. This CDR3 is 15 amino acids long. V was trimmed by 1 base and J by 4 bases, leaving 11 bases between them. Germline V lookup: CDR1 LGHDT, CDR2 YNNKEL (reference sequence). The CDR3 reads CASSQVSTKYNEQFF. Here the CDR3 DNA reads TGTGCCAGCAGCCAAGTGTCTACCAAATACAATGAGCAGTTCTTC.

The chain has TRBV9 and TRBJ2-5; D gene ambiguous. V gave up 3 bases and J gave up 2 bases, with 11 bases separating them. The CDR3 has 14 residues. Germline V gives CDR1 SGDLS, CDR2 YYNGEE. For the CDR3, the DNA is TGTGCCAGCAGCGCAGGTCCAGAACAAGAGACCCAGTACTTC. Amino acids: CASSAGPEQETQYF.

The J gene is TRBJ1-3, the V gene TRBV10-3; D gene ambiguous. CDR1 ENHRY and CDR2 SYGVKD come from the germline V gene. There are 16 residues in the CDR3. V lost 2 bases, J lost 0 bases, and 11 bases lay in between. In DNA form, the CDR3 reads TGTGCCATCAGTGAGGGCAGTCACCACTCTGGAAACACCATATATTTT. Its translation: CAISEGSHHSGNTIYF.

This chain uses TRBV5-6 with TRBJ1-5; 7 bases fit TRBD1. The CDR3 runs to 18 residues. V gave up 4 bases and J gave up 0 bases; unmatched junction bases: 13. CDR1 SGHDT and CDR2 YYEEEE come from the germline V gene. CDR3 DNA: TGTGCCAGCAGCACCCAACAAGGACAGGCCTATAGCAATCAGCCCCAGCATTTT. Its translation is CASSTQQGQAYSNQPQHF. The full variable domain, rest sourced from reference TRBV5-6 and TRBJ1-5, is DAGVTQSPTHLIKTRGQQVTLRCSPKSGHDTVSWYQQALGQGPQFIFQYYEEEERQRGNFPDRFSGHQFPNYSSELNVNALLLGDSALYLCASSTQQGQAYSNQPQHFGDGTRLSIL.

The genes are TRBV4-2 and TRBJ2-1; D perhaps matches TRBD2 (6 bases). The CDR3 is 14 amino acids. The germline V gene has CDR1 LGHNA and CDR2 YNFKEQ. The V gene lost 1 base and the J gene lost 4 bases, with 8 bases spanning the gap. CDR3 residues: CASSQGLEYNEQFF. CDR3 nucleotides: TGTGCCAGCAGCCAAGGACTAGAGTACAATGAGCAGTTCTTC.

In DNA, the CDR3 is TGTGCCAGCAAGGGTGGACTAGGGTGGGATGAGCAGTTCTTC. Amino acids: CASKGGLGWDEQFF. V gene TRBV6-5 combines with J gene TRBJ2-1; 7 bases are a match to TRBD2. The V segment lost 7 bases and the J segment 8 bases; nucleotides outside the gene matches: 11. CDR1 and CDR2 from the germline V gene are MNHEY and SVGAGI. This CDR3 contains 14 residues.

V and J are TRBV6-5 and TRBJ1-6, with 8 bases identical to TRBD1. The germline V gene encodes CDR1 MNHEY and CDR2 SVGAGI. The V and J ends lost 0 bases and 11 bases, in that order; junction bases with no gene match: 6. This CDR3 is 15 amino acids long. The CDR3 DNA reads as TGTGCCAGCAGTTACTCGACAGGGGTTGGGGCACCCCTCCACTTT. It yields the protein CASSYSTGVGAPLHF.

The CDR3 bases are TGTGCCAGCAGCCCAGTAGCGGGGGCGAACTACGAGCAGTACTTC. It specifies CASSPVAGANYEQYF. The chain carries TRBV7-6 and TRBJ2-7; 9 bases map to TRBD2. The germline V gene has CDR1 SGHVS and CDR2 FNYEAQ. V lost 5 bases to trimming and J lost 3 bases; unmatched junction nucleotides: 8. This CDR3 is 15 amino acids long.

The chain carries TRBV5-5 and TRBJ1-2, with D perhaps matching TRBD1 (5 bases). Trimming pared 7 bases from V and 4 bases from J, leaving 26 bases between. The CDR3 totals 17 residues. Germline-derived CDR1 and CDR2 are SGHKS and YYEKEE (reference sequence). For the CDR3, the DNA is TGTGCCAGCTCAACCGACGGAGGGGCCGGTGGGAGCTATGGCTACACCTTC. Protein product: CASSTDGGAGGSYGYTF.

The chain joins TRBV6-5 to TRBJ1-1; TRBD1 matches at 11 bases. With 6 bases clipped from V and 5 bases from J, the junction kept 8 bases outside the gene matches. In germline, CDR1 is MNHEY, CDR2 SVGAGI. This CDR3 contains 15 residues. The CDR3 is CASRTGTGGRTEAFF. The CDR3 DNA is TGTGCCAGCAGGACCGGGACAGGGGGGCGGACTGAAGCTTTCTTT.